Presented here are 4 T cell receptor beta chains from one specimen sequenced in a study of T cell responses to AZD1222 COVID-19 vaccine. Assay used: immunoSEQ multiplex PCR; TCRdb lists only in-frame clones, some missing. The data contain some 140,000 clones, about four fifths of them seen just once; the ten biggest clones take up approximately 4%. Sequences were derived from peripheral blood, sampled on day 0 of AZD1222 vaccination. These receptors originate from an adult in good health.

The chain links TRBV6-5 to TRBJ1-5; D is unresolved. The CDR3 is 16 residues long. V lost 2 bases and J lost 0, with 11 bases in between. Germline loops: CDR1 MNHEY, CDR2 SVGAGI. The CDR3 here is CASSYRHLSSNQPQHF. In nucleotides, the CDR3 is TGTGCCAGCAGTTACCGCCACCTTTCTAGCAATCAGCCCCAGCATTTT.

The CDR3 loop is CASKMTSGGAIDTQYF. CDR3 nucleotides: TGTGCCAGCAAAATGACTAGCGGGGGGGCCATTGATACGCAGTATTTT. The chain carries TRBV2 and TRBJ2-3, with 14 positions matching TRBD2. The length of the CDR3 is 16 residues. Germline V CDR1 and CDR2: SNHLY, FYNNEI. J was trimmed by 6 bases and V by 7 bases; bases with no gene match: 9.

The chain recombines TRBV10-1 with TRBJ2-7; D is undetermined. The length of the CDR3 is 11 residues. V was trimmed by 2 bases and J by 7 bases, leaving 6 bases between them. Looked up from germline, CDR1 is WNHNN and CDR2 is SYGVQD (reference sequence). DNA for the CDR3: TGCGCCAGCAGTGAGGGGTGGGAGCAGTACTTC. This sequence encodes CASSEGWEQYF.

The chain combines TRBV21-1 with TRBJ1-6. TRBV21-1 is recorded as a pseudogene. The CDR3 extends over 9 amino acids. CDR3 nucleotides: TGTGCCAGCAGGAGCCCCCTCCACTTT. It is translated as CASRSPLHF.